This T cell receptor (beta chain) stems from a study of blood T cells in healthy people across ages. In each sample, at least 6.5 million PBMCs were isolated. A sample-barcoded 5' primer and a J-beta primer mix were used in a second PCR of roughly 6 to 11 cycles. Using its own MiXCR run on the 5' RACE reads, TCRdb lists one record per CDR3 protein. This sample has about 1,500,000 distinct CDR3 sequences; 42% occur once, and the top ten carry 7.9%. Germline V gene lookup returns CDR1 MNHNS and CDR2 SASEGT. V lost 4 bases, J lost 6 bases, and 15 bases lay in between. The CDR3 covers 14 residues. The receptor's source is a woman younger than 30 in good health. Sequencing was performed on blood. The chain joins TRBV6-1 to TRBJ1-2, with TRBD1 as a possible D gene (6 bases). The CDR3 is CASSGTIGGNGYTF. The CDR3 DNA sequence: TGTGCCAGCAGTGGGACGATAGGGGGGAATGGCTACACCTTC.